The source of this TCR beta chain is a study of response to subunit inactivated influenza vaccine. Between the trimmed V and J ends, which lost 2 bases and 6 bases, there was a span of 18 bases. This CDR3 contains 15 residues. CDR1 and CDR2 from the germline V gene are SQVTM and ANQGSEA. TCRdb used MiXCR to reprocess the RT-PCR reads, holding one entry per CDR3 protein. The sample consists of 200,000 to 250,000 distinct CDR3 sequences, 9% to 15% of them appearing once. Study conclusions and caveats: The authors put forward the suggestion that each seasonal influenza vaccination may bring in only a limited number of new T cells.

A remark on this clonotype: The antigen remains unidentified.

The chain combines TRBV29-1 with TRBJ2-3; perhaps TRBD2 as D (7 bases). The receptor was derived from a man aged 45 to 65 who received an inactivated influenza vaccine. The source material was non-naive T cells sorted from PBMCs, sampled approximately 15 days before vaccination. The CDR3 spells CSVEWGGHDGDTQYF. In DNA, the CDR3 is TGCAGCGTTGAATGGGGGGGCCACGACGGGGATACGCAGTATTTT.